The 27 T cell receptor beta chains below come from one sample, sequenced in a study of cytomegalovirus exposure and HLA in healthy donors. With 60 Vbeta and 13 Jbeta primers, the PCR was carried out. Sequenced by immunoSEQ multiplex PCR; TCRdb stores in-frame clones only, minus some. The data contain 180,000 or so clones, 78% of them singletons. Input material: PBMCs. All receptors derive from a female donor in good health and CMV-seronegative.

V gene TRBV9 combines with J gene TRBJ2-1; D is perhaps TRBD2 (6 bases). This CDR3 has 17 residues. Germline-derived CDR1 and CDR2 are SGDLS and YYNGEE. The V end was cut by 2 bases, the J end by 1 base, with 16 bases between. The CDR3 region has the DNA TGTGCCAGCAGCGTGGGTGGCGGCGGGGCTTCCTACAATGAGCAGTTCTTC. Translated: CASSVGGGGASYNEQFF.

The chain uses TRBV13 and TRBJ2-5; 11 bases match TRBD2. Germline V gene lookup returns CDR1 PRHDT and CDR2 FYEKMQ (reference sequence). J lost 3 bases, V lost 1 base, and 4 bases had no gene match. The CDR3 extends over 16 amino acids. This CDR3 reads CASSLDLAGGEETQYF. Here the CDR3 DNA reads TGTGCCAGCAGCTTAGATCTAGCGGGGGGTGAAGAGACCCAGTACTTC.

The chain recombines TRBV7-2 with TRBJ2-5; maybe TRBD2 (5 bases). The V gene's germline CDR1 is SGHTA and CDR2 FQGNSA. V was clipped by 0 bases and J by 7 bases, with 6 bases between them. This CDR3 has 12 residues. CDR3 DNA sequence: TGTGCCAGCAGCTTAGCGGAGGTGACCCAGTACTTC. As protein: CASSLAEVTQYF.

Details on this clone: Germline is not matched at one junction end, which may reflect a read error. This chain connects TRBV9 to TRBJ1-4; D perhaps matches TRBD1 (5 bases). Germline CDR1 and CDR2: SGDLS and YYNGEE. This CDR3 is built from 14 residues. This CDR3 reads CASSVAGREETLFF. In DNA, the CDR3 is TGTGCCAGCAGCGTAGCTGGCAGGGAGGAAACACTGTTTTTT.

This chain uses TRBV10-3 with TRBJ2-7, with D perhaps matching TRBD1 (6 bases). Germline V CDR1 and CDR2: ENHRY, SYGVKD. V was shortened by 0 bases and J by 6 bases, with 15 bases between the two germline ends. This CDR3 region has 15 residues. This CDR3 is CAISESGQLGSEQYF. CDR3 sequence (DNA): TGTGCCATCAGTGAGTCGGGACAATTGGGGAGCGAGCAGTACTTC.

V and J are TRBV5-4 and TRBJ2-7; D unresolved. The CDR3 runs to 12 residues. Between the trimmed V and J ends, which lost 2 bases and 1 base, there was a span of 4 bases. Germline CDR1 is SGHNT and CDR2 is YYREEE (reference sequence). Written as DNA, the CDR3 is TGTGCCAGCAGCTTCACATCCTACGAGCAGTACTTC. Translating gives CASSFTSYEQYF.

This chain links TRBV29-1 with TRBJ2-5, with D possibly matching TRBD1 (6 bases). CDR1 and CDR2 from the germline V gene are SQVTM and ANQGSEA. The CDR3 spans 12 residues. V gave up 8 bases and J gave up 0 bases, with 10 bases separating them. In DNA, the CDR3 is TGCAGCACGCAGGGGTACCAAGAGACCCAGTACTTC. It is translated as CSTQGYQETQYF.

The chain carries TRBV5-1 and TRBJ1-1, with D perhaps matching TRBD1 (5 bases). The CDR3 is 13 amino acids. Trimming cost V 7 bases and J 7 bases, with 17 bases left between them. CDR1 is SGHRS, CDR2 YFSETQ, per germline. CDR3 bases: TGCGCCAGCTCCACCTTAACCGGGGGTGAAGCTTTCTTT. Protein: CASSTLTGGEAFF. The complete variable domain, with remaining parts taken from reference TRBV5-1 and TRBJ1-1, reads KAGVTQTPRYLIKTRGQQVTLSCSPISGHRSVSWYQQTPGQGLQFLFEYFSETQRNKGNFPGRFSGRQFSNSRSEMNVSTLELGDSALYLCASSTLTGGEAFFGQGTRLTVV.

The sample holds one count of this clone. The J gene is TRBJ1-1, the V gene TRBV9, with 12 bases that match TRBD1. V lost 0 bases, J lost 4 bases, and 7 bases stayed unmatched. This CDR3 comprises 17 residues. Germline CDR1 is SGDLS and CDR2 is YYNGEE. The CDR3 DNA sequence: TGTGCCAGCAGCGTAGCGGGGACAGGGGGCGTGGGCACTGAAGCTTTCTTT. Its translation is CASSVAGTGGVGTEAFF.

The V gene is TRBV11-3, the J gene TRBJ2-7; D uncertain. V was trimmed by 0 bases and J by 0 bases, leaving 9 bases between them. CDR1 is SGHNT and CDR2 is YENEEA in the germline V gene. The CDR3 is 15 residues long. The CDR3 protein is CASSLETGSSYEQYF. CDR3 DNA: TGTGCCAGCAGCTTAGAGACCGGGTCCTCCTACGAGCAGTACTTC.

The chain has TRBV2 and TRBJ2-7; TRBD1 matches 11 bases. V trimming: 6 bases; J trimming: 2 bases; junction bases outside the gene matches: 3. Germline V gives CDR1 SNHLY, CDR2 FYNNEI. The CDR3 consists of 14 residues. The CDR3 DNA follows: TGTGCCAGCAGGCGGACAGGGGGCCCCTACGAGCAGTACTTC. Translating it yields CASRRTGGPYEQYF.

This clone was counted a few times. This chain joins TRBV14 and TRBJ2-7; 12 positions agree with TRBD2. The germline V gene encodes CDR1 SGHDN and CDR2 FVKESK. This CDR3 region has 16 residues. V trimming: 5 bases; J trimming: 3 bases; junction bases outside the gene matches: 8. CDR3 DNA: TGTGCCAGCAGCGAAACTCCGGGACTAGCGGGCTACGAGCAGTACTTC. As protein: CASSETPGLAGYEQYF.

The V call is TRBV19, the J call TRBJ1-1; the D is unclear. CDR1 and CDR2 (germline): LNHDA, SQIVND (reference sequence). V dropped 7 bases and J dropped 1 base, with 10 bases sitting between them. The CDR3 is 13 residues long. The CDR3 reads CASKWQANTEAFF. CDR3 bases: TGTGCCAGTAAATGGCAGGCGAACACTGAAGCTTTCTTT. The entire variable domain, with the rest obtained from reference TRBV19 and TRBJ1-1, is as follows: DGGITQSPKYLFRKEGQNVTLSCEQNLNHDAMYWYRQDPGQGLRLIYYSQIVNDFQKGDIAEGYSVSREKKESFPLTVTSAQKNPTAFYLCASKWQANTEAFFGQGTRLTVV.

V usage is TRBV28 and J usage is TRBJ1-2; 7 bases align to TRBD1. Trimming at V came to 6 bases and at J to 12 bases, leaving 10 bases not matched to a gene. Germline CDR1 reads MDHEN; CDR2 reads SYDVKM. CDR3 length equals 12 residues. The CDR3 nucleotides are TGTGCCAGCAGATACGACGCAGGGGGGCACACCTTC. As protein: CASRYDAGGHTF.

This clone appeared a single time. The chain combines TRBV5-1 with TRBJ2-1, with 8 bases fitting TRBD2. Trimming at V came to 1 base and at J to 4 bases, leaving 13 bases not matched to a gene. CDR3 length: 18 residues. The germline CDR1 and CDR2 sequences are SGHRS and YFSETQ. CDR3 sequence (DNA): TGCGCCAGCAGCTTGCGTGCTAGCGGGCTCTCTTCTTACAATGAGCAGTTCTTC. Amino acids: CASSLRASGLSSYNEQFF. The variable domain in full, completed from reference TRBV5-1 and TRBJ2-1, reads KAGVTQTPRYLIKTRGQQVTLSCSPISGHRSVSWYQQTPGQGLQFLFEYFSETQRNKGNFPGRFSGRQFSNSRSEMNVSTLELGDSALYLCASSLRASGLSSYNEQFFGPGTRLTVL.

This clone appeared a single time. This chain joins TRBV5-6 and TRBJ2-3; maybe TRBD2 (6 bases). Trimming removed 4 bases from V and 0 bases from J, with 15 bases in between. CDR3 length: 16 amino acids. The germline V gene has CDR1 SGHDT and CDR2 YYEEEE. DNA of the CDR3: TGTGCCAGCAGCCCCCTGGGGGGAACTAGCACAGATACGCAGTATTTT. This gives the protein CASSPLGGTSTDTQYF.

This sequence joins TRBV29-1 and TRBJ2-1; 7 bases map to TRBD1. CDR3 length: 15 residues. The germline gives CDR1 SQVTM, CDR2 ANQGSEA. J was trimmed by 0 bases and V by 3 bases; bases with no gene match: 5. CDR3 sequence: CSVDGTENSYNEQFF. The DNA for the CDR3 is TGCAGCGTTGATGGGACAGAGAACTCCTACAATGAGCAGTTCTTC.

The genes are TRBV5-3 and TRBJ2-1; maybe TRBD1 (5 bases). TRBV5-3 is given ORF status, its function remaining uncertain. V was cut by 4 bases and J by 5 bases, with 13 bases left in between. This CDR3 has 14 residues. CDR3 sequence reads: CARSRTPDHNEQFF. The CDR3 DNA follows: TGTGCCAGAAGCCGGACACCCGACCACAATGAGCAGTTCTTC.

CDR3 coding DNA: TGTGCCACCAGCAGAGCGGGGGGATCTATTTACGAGCAGTACTTC. Residues: CATSRAGGSIYEQYF. The V and J genes are TRBV15 and TRBJ2-7; 7 bases line up with TRBD2. Germline CDR1 reads LNHNV; CDR2 reads YYDKDF (reference sequence). The CDR3 loop spans 15 amino acids. V lost 1 base to trimming and J lost 4 bases; unmatched junction nucleotides: 7. Complete variable domain (other parts from reference TRBV15 and TRBJ2-7): DAMVIQNPRYQVTQFGKPVTLSCSQTLNHNVMYWYQQKSSQAPKLLFHYYDKDFNNEADTPDNFQSRRPNTSFCFLDIRSPGLGDTAMYLCATSRAGGSIYEQYFGPGTRLTVT.

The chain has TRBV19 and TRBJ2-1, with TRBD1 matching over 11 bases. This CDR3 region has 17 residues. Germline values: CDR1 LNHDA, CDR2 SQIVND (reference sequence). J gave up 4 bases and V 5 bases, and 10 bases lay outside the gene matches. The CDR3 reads CASSGTGGGSRYNEQFF. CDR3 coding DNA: TGTGCCAGTAGTGGGACAGGGGGTGGAAGTAGATACAATGAGCAGTTCTTC.

The CDR3 coding sequence is TGTGCCAGCAGCTTAGCGCCAGGCTACAATCAGCCCCAGCATTTT. It codes for CASSLAPGYNQPQHF. The chain employs TRBV7-2 and TRBJ1-5; D is ambiguous. The CDR3 is 15 residues long. Germline V gives CDR1 SGHTA, CDR2 FQGNSA. Trimming pared 0 bases from V and 3 bases from J, leaving 9 bases between.

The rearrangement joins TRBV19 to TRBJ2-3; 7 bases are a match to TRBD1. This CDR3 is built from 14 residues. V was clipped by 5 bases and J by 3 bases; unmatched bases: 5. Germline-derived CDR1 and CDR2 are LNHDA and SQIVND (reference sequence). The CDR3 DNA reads TGTGCCAGTAGTTCAGGGGGTAAAACAGATACGCAGTATTTT. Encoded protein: CASSSGGKTDTQYF. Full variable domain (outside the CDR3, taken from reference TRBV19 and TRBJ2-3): DGGITQSPKYLFRKEGQNVTLSCEQNLNHDAMYWYRQDPGQGLRLIYYSQIVNDFQKGDIAEGYSVSREKKESFPLTVTSAQKNPTAFYLCASSSGGKTDTQYFGPGTRLTVL.

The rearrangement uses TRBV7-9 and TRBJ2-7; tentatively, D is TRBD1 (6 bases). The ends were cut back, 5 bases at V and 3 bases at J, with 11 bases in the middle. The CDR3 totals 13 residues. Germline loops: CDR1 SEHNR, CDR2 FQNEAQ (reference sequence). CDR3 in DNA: TGTGCCAGCAGCCACCGGGACAACTACGAGCAGTACTTC. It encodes CASSHRDNYEQYF. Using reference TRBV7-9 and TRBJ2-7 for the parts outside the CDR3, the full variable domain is DTGVSQNPRHKITKRGQNVTFRCDPISEHNRLYWYRQTLGQGPEFLTYFQNEAQLEKSRLLSDRFSAERPKGSFSTLEIQRTEQGDSAMYLCASSHRDNYEQYFGPGTRLTVT.

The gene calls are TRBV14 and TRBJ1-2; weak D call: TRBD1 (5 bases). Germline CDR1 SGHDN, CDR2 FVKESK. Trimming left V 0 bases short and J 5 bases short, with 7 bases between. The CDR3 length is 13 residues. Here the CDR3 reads CASSQDRGYGYTF. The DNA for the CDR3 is TGTGCCAGCAGCCAAGATAGGGGATATGGCTACACCTTC.

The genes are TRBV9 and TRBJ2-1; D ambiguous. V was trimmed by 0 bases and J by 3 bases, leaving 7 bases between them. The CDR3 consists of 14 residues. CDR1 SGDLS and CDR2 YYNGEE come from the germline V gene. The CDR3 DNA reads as TGTGCCAGCAGCGTAGGAGGAATCTACAATGAGCAGTTCTTC. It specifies CASSVGGIYNEQFF.

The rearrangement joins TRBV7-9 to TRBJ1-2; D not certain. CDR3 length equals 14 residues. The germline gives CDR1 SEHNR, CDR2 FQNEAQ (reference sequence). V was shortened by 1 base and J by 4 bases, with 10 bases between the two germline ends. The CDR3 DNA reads TGTGCCAGCAGCTTAGGAGGCGGACTCTATGGCTACACCTTC. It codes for CASSLGGGLYGYTF. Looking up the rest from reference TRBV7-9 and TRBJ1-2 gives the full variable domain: DTGVSQNPRHKITKRGQNVTFRCDPISEHNRLYWYRQTLGQGPEFLTYFQNEAQLEKSRLLSDRFSAERPKGSFSTLEIQRTEQGDSAMYLCASSLGGGLYGYTFGSGTRLTVV.

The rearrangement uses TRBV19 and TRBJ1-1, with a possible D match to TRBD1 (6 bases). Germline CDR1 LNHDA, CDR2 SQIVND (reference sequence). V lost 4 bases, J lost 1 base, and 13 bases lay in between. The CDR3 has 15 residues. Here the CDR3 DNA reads TGTGCCAGTAGTAAACGACAGGTTAAGAACACTGAAGCTTTCTTT. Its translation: CASSKRQVKNTEAFF.